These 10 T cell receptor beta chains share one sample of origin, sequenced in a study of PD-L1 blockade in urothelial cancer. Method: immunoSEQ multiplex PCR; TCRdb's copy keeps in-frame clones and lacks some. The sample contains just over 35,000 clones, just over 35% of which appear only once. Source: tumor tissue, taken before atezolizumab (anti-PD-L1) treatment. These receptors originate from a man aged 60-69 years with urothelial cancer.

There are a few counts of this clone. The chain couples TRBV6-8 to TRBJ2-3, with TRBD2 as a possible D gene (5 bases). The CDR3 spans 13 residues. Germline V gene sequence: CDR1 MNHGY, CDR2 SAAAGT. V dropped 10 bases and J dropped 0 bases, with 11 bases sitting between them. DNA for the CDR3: TGTGCCATCGGGATAACTAGCACAGATACGCAGTATTTT. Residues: CAIGITSTDTQYF.

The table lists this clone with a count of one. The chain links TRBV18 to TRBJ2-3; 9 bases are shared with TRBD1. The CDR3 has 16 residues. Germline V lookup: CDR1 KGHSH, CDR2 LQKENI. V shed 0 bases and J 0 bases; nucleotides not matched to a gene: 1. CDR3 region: CASSPPGQGSTDTQYF. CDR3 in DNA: TGTGCCAGCTCACCACCGGGACAGGGTAGCACAGATACGCAGTATTTT.

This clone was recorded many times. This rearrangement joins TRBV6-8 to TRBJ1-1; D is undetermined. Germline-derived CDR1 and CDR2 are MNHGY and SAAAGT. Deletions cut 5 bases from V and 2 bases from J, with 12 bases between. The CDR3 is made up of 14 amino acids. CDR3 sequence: CASSALGFNTEAFF. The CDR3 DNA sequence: TGTGCCAGCAGTGCCTTAGGATTTAACACTGAAGCTTTCTTT.

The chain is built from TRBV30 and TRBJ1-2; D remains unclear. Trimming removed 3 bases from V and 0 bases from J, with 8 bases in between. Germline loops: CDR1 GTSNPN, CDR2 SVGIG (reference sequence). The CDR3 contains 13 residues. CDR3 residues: CAWRVRANYGYTF. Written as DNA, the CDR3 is TGTGCCTGGAGGGTACGAGCTAACTATGGCTACACCTTC.

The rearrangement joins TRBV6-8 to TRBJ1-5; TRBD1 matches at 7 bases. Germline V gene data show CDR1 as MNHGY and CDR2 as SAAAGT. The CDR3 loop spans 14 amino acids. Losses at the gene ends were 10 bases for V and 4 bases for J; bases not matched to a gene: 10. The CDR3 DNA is TGTGCCAACGGACAGGTTCCTTCGAATCAGCCCCAGCATTTT. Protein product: CANGQVPSNQPQHF.

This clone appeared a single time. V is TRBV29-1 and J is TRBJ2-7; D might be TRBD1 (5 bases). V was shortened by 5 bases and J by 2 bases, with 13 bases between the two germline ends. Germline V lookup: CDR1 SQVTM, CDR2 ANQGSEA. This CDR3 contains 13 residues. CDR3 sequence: CSVLSQGPYEQYF. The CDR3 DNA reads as TGCAGCGTTCTGTCCCAGGGTCCCTACGAGCAGTACTTC.

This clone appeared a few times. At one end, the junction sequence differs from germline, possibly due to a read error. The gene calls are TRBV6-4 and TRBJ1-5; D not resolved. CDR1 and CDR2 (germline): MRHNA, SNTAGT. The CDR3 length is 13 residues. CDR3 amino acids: CAISELRDQPQHF. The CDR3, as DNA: TGTGCCATCAGTGAGTTACGTGATCAGCCCCAGCATTTT.

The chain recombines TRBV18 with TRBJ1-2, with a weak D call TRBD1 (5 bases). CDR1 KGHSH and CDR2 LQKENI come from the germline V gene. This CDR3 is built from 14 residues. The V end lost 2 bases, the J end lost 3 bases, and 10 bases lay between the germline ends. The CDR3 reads CASSPVQGDYGYTF. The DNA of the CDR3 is TGTGCCAGCTCACCAGTCCAGGGAGACTATGGCTACACCTTC.

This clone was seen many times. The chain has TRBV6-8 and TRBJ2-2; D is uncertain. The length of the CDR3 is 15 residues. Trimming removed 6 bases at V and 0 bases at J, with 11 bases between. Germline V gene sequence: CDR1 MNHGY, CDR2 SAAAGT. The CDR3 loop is CASSPLGANTGELFF. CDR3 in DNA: TGTGCCAGCAGCCCTCTCGGAGCGAACACCGGGGAGCTGTTTTTT.

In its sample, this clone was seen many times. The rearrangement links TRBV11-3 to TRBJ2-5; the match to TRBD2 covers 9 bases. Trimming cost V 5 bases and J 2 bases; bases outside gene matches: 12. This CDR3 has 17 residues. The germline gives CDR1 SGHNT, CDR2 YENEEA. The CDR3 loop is CASSAGSYSGRQETQYF. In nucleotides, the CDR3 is TGTGCCAGCAGCGCAGGGTCATATAGCGGGAGACAAGAGACCCAGTACTTC.